This TCR beta chain appears in the sequencing data of a study of post-analysis software for immune sequencing data. Study details: Included courses were relapsing-remitting and secondary progressive multiple sclerosis; progressive-relapsing multiple sclerosis was also included. Study results and caveats: Samples sharing a preparation batch grouped tightly together when assessed by F measure. Patients had higher frequencies than controls of about five TRBV segments, including TRBV5-6, TRBV5-1 and TRBV20-1. Compared against controls, patients with multiple sclerosis displayed significantly lower normalized Chao1 diversity.

CDR1 and CDR2 from the germline V gene are DFQATT and SNEGSKA (reference sequence). The CDR3 has 14 residues. Trimming removed 5 bases from V and 0 bases from J, with 11 bases in between. Carried by the TCR beta cDNA libraries were unique molecular identifiers. From approximately 0.95 to 9.8 million T cells, 550,000 or so cDNA molecules were obtained. TCRdb recomputed calls from the PCR reads with MiXCR, one row per CDR3 protein. Of some 700,000 distinct CDR3 sequences listed, more than 50% were seen once; the top ten hold approximately 10%. Comments on this clonotype: Its target is unknown.

The clonotype was recovered from a girl aged 2-15 years with multiple sclerosis. This chain links TRBV20-1 with TRBJ2-1, with D perhaps TRBD2 (6 bases). The sample comprised blood. Here the CDR3 DNA reads TGCAGTGCTCGCTTCGGGAGCTCCTACAATGAGCAGTTCTTC. Its protein product is CSARFGSSYNEQFF.